These 17 T cell receptor beta chains were all obtained from the same sample, sequenced in a study of T cell clonotyping in hematopoietic cell transplantation (dated by TCRdb to about 2021). Library method: the immunoSEQ multiplex PCR assay. TCRdb limited this immuneACCESS table to in-frame rearrangements with V and J called. A share of clones is missing; checked studies link under half to unresolved V genes, and the rest is unexplained. The sample contains 20,000 or so clones, approximately 79% of them found a single time. Jointly, the top ten make up about 14% of the sample. The specimen sequenced was peripheral blood mononuclear cells. The receptors originated from a man in his 60s in good health. Some clones in this sample may be carry-over from other donors' samples.

V gene TRBV29-1 combines with J gene TRBJ1-3; TRBD1 is a possible D gene (6 bases). The CDR3 loop spans 14 amino acids. V was shortened by 8 bases and J by 3 bases, with 17 bases between the two germline ends. Germline V gives CDR1 SQVTM, CDR2 ANQGSEA. Here the CDR3 DNA reads TGCAGCTCCATTGGGGGGCTAAATGGAAACACCATATATTTT. Translated, it gives CSSIGGLNGNTIYF.

Only one count was recorded for this clone. The J gene is TRBJ1-5, the V gene TRBV2, with a weak D call TRBD1 (5 bases). V lost 6 bases to trimming and J lost 5 bases, with 14 bases between them. CDR1 SNHLY and CDR2 FYNNEI come from the germline V gene. This CDR3 spans 14 amino acids. The DNA of the CDR3 is TGTGCCAGCAGCGATACAGGTTTCTATCAGCCCCAGCATTTT. This encodes CASSDTGFYQPQHF.

The rearrangement uses TRBV5-1 and TRBJ2-5, with TRBD2 as a possible D gene (6 bases). With the DNA end fitting TRBJ2-7 better, the J assignment may be wrong. The CDR3 is made up of 13 amino acids. Per germline, CDR1 SGHRS and CDR2 YFSETQ. Written as DNA, the CDR3 is TGCGCCAGCAGTCCGACTAGCTCCTACGAGCAGTACTTC. It is translated as CASSPTSSYEQYF.

The rearrangement links TRBV10-3 to TRBJ2-7, with D perhaps given as TRBD1 or TRBD2 (5 bases each). V lost 2 bases and J 5 bases, leaving 13 bases between the germline ends. Germline V gene lookup returns CDR1 ENHRY and CDR2 SYGVKD. This CDR3 spans 14 amino acids. CDR3 region: CAISEGSGANEQYF. In DNA, the CDR3 is TGTGCCATCAGTGAGGGGTCCGGGGCCAACGAGCAGTACTTC.

V usage is TRBV27 and J usage is TRBJ2-1, with 14 nucleotides matching TRBD2. V was pared by 3 bases and J by 9 bases, with 7 bases of the junction left unmatched. CDR1 is MNHEY and CDR2 is SMNVEV in the germline V gene (reference sequence). The CDR3 totals 16 residues. In DNA, the CDR3 is TGTGCCAGCAGTTTTTCAGGACTAGCGGGAGGTGTTGAGCAGTTCTTC. Encoded protein: CASSFSGLAGGVEQFF.

The CDR3 DNA sequence: TGCGCCAGCAGCCCCGGACTAGCGGGAGGGGGCTACGAGCAGTACTTC. The encoded protein is CASSPGLAGGGYEQYF. The chain combines TRBV5-1 with TRBJ2-7, with 15 bases aligning to TRBD2. The CDR3 consists of 16 residues. J lost 3 bases, V lost 4 bases, and 5 bases had no gene match. The germline CDR1 and CDR2 sequences are SGHRS and YFSETQ.

This chain connects TRBV30 to TRBJ1-1, with D possibly being TRBD1 (6 bases). Germline V CDR1 and CDR2: GTSNPN, SVGIG (reference sequence). The CDR3 runs to 13 residues. The V gene lost 3 bases and the J gene lost 1 base, with 9 bases spanning the gap. DNA of the CDR3: TGTGCCTGGAGCAGACAGGCGAACACTGAAGCTTTCTTT. The encoded protein is CAWSRQANTEAFF.

The V and J genes are TRBV25-1 and TRBJ2-6; possibly TRBD2 for D (6 bases). V was pared by 4 bases and J by 0 bases, with 13 bases between. Germline V lookup: CDR1 MGHDK, CDR2 SYGVNS. CDR3 size: 17 residues. CDR3 loop: CASSVGGARSGANVLTF. In DNA, the CDR3 is TGTGCCAGCAGTGTCGGAGGGGCGCGCTCTGGGGCCAACGTCCTGACTTTC.

The chain carries TRBV4-3 and TRBJ1-4, with TRBD1 as a possible D gene (5 bases). Deletions cut 0 bases from V and 8 bases from J, with 19 bases between. CDR1 and CDR2 (germline): LGHNA, YSLEER. CDR3 size: 17 residues. The CDR3 loop is CASSQDVGLGGMEKLFF. The CDR3 coding sequence is TGCGCCAGCAGCCAAGATGTGGGTCTGGGGGGAATGGAAAAACTGTTTTTT.

The chain combines TRBV30 with TRBJ1-2, with D possibly being TRBD1 (5 bases). V was pared by 7 bases and J by 2 bases, with 17 bases between. CDR1 is GTSNPN and CDR2 is SVGIG in the germline V gene (reference sequence). This CDR3 is 14 amino acids long. The DNA for the CDR3 is TGTGCCTCCACCCTCGGGGCTACGAACTATGGCTACACCTTC. Encoded protein: CASTLGATNYGYTF.

The chain joins TRBV25-1 to TRBJ2-7, with D maybe TRBD1 (6 bases). V lost 6 bases and J 4 bases, leaving 10 bases between the germline ends. This CDR3 has 12 residues. Germline V gene lookup returns CDR1 MGHDK and CDR2 SYGVNS. CDR3 residues: CASSLQGYEQYF. CDR3 nucleotide sequence: TGTGCCAGCAGCCTCCAGGGGTACGAGCAGTACTTC.

This chain uses TRBV5-1 with TRBJ1-5, with D maybe TRBD1 (6 bases). Trimming left V 2 bases short and J 7 bases short, with 16 bases between. Germline CDR1 is SGHRS and CDR2 is YFSETQ. CDR3 length: 15 amino acids. The CDR3 nucleotides read TGCGCCAGCAGCTTAGGGGGGATCGAGGGCCAGCCCCAGCATTTT. This gives the protein CASSLGGIEGQPQHF.

For the CDR3, the DNA is TGTGCCAGCAGCCTTAGGGGGGATCAGCCCCAGCATTTT. This translates into CASSLRGDQPQHF. This sequence joins TRBV11-3 and TRBJ1-5; TRBD1 might be the D (6 bases). The V and J ends lost 5 bases and 5 bases respectively, with 10 bases between them. CDR3 length: 13 amino acids. Germline V gene data show CDR1 as SGHNT and CDR2 as YENEEA.

The chain is built from TRBV7-9 and TRBJ1-1; tentative D call: TRBD1 (6 bases). CDR1 is SEHNR, CDR2 FQNEAQ, per germline (reference sequence). V shed 8 bases and J shed 4 bases, with 17 bases lying between them. The CDR3 sequence is 14 residues long. This CDR3 reads CASGVQGRGTEAFF. For the CDR3, the DNA is TGTGCCAGCGGAGTTCAAGGCAGGGGCACTGAAGCTTTCTTT.

V is TRBV10-3 and J is TRBJ1-4; 10 bases are shared with TRBD1. The CDR3 sequence is 15 residues long. V lost 5 bases to trimming and J lost 4 bases; unmatched junction nucleotides: 4. Per germline, CDR1 ENHRY and CDR2 SYGVKD. The CDR3 region is CAISPGTGDNEKLFF. The DNA of the CDR3 is TGTGCCATCAGTCCCGGGACAGGGGATAATGAAAAACTGTTTTTT.

The rearrangement links TRBV14 to TRBJ2-7; a weak D match, TRBD1 (7 bases). Germline V gene lookup returns CDR1 SGHDN and CDR2 FVKESK. The V end lost 1 base, the J end lost 6 bases, and 13 bases lay between the germline ends. The CDR3 sequence is 14 residues long. The CDR3 reads CASSQVAGGFEQYF. The CDR3 DNA reads TGTGCCAGCAGCCAAGTGGCAGGGGGGTTCGAGCAGTACTTC. Looking up the rest from reference TRBV14 and TRBJ2-7 gives the full variable domain: EAGVTQFPSHSVIEKGQTVTLRCDPISGHDNLYWYRRVMGKEIKFLLHFVKESKQDESGMPNNRFLAERTGGTYSTLKVQPAELEDSGVYFCASSQVAGGFEQYFGPGTRLTVT.

The chain combines TRBV7-9 with TRBJ1-1; no clear D. This CDR3 is built from 16 residues. Between the trimmed V and J ends, which lost 1 base and 4 bases, there was a span of 16 bases. CDR1 SEHNR and CDR2 FQNEAQ come from the germline V gene (reference sequence). CDR3 amino acids: CASSLGALTTATEAFF. The CDR3 DNA follows: TGTGCCAGCAGCTTAGGAGCCCTTACGACGGCCACTGAAGCTTTCTTT.